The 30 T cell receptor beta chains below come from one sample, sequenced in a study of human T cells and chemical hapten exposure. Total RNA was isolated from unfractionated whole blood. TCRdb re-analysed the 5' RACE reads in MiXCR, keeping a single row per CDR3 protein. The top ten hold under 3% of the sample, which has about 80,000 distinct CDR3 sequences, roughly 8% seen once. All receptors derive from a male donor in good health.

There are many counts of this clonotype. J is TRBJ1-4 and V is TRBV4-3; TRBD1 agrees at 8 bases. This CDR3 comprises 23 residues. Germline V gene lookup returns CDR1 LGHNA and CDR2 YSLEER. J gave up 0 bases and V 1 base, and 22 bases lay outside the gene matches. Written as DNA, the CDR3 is TGCGCCAGCAGCCAAGGCCCGGACACAGGGGGGACTCACCGTCTTGCAACTAATGAAAAACTGTTTTTT. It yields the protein CASSQGPDTGGTHRLATNEKLFF.

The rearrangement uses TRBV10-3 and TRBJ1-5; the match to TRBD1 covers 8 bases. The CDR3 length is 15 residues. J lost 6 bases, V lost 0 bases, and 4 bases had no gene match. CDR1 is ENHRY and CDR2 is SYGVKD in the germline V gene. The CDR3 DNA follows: TGTGCCATCAGTGAGTCCGACAGGGGAGGTCAGCCCCAGCATTTT. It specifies CAISESDRGGQPQHF.

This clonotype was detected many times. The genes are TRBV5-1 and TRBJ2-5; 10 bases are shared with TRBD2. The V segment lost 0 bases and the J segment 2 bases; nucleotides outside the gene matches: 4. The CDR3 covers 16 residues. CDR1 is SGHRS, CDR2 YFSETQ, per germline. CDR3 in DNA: TGCGCCAGCAGCTTGGGCCTAGCGGGGGAACAAGAGACCCAGTACTTC. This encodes CASSLGLAGEQETQYF.

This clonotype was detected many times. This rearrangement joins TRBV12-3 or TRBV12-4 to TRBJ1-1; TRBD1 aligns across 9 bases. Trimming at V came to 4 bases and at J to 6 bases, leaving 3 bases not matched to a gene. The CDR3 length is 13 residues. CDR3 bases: TGTGCCAGCAGTTGGACAGGGGAAGCTGAAGCTTTCTTT. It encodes CASSWTGEAEAFF.

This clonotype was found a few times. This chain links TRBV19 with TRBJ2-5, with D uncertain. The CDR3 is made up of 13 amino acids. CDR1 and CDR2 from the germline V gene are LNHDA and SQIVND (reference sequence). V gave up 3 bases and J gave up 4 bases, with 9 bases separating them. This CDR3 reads CASSISRPETQYF. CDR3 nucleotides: TGTGCCAGTAGTATTTCCCGTCCAGAGACCCAGTACTTC.

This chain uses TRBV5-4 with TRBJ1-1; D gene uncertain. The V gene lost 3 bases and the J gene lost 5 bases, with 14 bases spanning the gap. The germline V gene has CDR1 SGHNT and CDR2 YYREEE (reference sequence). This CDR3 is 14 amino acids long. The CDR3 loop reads CASSSYELGTEAFF. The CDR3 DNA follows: TGTGCCAGCAGCTCGTATGAACTGGGGACTGAAGCTTTCTTT.

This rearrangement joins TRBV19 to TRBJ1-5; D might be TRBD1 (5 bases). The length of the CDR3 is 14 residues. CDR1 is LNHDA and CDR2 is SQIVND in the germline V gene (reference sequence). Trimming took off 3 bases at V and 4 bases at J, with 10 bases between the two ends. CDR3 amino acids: CASSMGGSNQPQHF. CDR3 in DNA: TGTGCCAGTAGTATGGGGGGGTCTAATCAGCCCCAGCATTTT.

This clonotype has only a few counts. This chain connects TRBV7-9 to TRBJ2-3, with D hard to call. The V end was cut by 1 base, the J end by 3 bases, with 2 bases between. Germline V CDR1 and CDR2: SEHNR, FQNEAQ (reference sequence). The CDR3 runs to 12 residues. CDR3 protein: CASSLETDTQYF. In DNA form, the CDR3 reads TGTGCCAGCAGCTTAGAAACAGATACGCAGTATTTT.

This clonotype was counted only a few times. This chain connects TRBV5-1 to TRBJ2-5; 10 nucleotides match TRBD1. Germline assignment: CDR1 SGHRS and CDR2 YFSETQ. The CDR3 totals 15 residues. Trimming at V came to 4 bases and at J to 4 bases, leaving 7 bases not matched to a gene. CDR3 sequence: CASSTRQGARETQYF. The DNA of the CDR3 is TGCGCCAGCAGCACCCGACAGGGGGCGAGAGAGACCCAGTACTTC.

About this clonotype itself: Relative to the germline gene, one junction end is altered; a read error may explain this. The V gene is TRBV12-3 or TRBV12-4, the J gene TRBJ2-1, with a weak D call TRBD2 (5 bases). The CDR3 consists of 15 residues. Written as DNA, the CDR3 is TGTGCCAACAGTTTACCCTACCGGGGAGCAGATGAGCAGTTCTTC. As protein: CANSLPYRGADEQFF.

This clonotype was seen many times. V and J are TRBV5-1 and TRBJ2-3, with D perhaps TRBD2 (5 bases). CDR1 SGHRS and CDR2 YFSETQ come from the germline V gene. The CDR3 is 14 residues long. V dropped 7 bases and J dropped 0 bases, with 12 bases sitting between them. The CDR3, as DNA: TGCGCCAGCTCCCGAGCGGATAGCACAGATACGCAGTATTTT. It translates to CASSRADSTDTQYF.

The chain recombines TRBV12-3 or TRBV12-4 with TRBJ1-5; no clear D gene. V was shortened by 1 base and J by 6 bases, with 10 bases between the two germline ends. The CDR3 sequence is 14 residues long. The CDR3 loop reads CASSLGSGTQPQHF. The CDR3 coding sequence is TGTGCCAGCAGTTTAGGCTCAGGCACTCAGCCCCAGCATTTT.

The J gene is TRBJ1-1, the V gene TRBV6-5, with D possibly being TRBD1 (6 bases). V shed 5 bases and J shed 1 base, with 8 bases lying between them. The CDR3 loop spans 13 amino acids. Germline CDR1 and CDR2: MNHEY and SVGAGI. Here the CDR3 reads CASSRTANTEAFF. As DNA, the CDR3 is TGTGCCAGCAGTCGGACAGCGAACACTGAAGCTTTCTTT.

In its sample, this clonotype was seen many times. The CDR3 DNA follows: TGTGCCAGCAGTTACCGGAGTGGGGAGACCCAGTACTTC. Translating it yields CASSYRSGETQYF. The chain carries TRBV6-2 or TRBV6-3 and TRBJ2-5; unclear D gene. CDR3 size: 13 residues. Looked up from germline, CDR1 is MNHEY and CDR2 is SVGEGT. Trimming shortened V by 2 bases and J by 5 bases, and 9 bases separated the two germline ends.

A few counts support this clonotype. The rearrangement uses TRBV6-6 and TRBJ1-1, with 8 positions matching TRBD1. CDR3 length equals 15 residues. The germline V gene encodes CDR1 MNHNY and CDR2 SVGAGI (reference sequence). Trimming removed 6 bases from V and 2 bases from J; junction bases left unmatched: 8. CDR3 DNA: TGTGCCAGCAGCTCCCCGGGACAGGCTAACACTGAAGCTTTCTTT. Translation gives CASSSPGQANTEAFF.

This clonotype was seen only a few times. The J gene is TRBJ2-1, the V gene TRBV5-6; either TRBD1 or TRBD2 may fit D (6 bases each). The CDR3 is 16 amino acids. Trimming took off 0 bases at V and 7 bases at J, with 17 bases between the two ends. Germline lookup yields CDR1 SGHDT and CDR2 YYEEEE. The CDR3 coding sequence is TGTGCCAGCAGCTTGGCCCTAGGGGGGTTGATGAATGAGCAGTTCTTC. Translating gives CASSLALGGLMNEQFF.

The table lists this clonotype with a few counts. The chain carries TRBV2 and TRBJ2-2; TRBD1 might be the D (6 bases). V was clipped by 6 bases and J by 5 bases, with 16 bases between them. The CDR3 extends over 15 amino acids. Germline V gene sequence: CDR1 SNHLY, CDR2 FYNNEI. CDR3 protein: CASRPGTISTGELFF. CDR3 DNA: TGTGCCAGCAGGCCCGGGACAATCTCGACCGGGGAGCTGTTTTTT.

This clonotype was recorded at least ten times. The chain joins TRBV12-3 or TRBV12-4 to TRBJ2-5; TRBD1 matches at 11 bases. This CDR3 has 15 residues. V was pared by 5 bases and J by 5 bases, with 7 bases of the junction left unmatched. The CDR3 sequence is CASSQDRGRRETQYF. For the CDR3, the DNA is TGTGCCAGCAGTCAGGACAGGGGGCGTCGGGAGACCCAGTACTTC.

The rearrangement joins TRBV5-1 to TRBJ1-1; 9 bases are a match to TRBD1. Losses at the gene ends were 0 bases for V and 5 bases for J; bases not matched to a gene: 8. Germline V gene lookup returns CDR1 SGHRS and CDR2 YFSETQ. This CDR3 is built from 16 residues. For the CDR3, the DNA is TGCGCCAGCAGCTTGGATATCGGGACAGGGAGGACTGAAGCTTTCTTT. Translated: CASSLDIGTGRTEAFF.

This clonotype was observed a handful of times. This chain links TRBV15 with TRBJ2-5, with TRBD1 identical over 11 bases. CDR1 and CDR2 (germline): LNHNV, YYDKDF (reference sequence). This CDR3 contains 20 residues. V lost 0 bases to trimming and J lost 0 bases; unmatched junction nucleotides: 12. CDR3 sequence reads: CATSRESGTGGNLDQETQYF. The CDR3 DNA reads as TGTGCCACCAGCAGAGAGTCCGGGACAGGGGGAAATTTGGACCAAGAGACCCAGTACTTC.

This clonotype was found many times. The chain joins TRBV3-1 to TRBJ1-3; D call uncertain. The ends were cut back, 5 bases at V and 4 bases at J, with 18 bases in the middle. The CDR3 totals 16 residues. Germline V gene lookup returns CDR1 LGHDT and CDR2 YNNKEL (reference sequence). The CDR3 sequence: CASSSTGFPRGNTIYF. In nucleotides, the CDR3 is TGTGCCAGCAGCTCCACGGGCTTCCCACGAGGAAACACCATATATTTT.

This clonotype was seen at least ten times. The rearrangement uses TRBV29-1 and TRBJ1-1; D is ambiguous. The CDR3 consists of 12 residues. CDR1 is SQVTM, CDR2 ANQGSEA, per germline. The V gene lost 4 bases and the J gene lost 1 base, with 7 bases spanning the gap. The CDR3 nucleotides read TGCAGCGTTGGAAAGGGGAACACTGAAGCTTTCTTT. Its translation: CSVGKGNTEAFF.

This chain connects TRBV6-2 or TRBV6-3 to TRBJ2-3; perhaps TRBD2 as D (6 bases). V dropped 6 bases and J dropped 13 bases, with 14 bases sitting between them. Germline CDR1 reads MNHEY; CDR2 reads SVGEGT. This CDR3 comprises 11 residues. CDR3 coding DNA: TGTGCCAGCAGCCAGACTAGGGAGGAGTATTTT. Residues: CASSQTREEYF.

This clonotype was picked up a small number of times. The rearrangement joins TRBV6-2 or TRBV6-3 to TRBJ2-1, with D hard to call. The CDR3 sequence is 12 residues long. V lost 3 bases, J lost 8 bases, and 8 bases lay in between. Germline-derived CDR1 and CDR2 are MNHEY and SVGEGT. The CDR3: CASSYQRYEQFF. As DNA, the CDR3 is TGTGCCAGCAGTTATCAAAGATATGAGCAGTTCTTC.

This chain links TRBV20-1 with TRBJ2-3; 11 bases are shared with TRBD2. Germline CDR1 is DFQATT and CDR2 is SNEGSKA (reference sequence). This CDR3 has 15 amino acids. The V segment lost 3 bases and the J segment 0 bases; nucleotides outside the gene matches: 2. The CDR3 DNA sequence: TGCAGTGCTAGTTGGACTAGCGGGAGCACAGATACGCAGTATTTT. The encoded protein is CSASWTSGSTDTQYF.

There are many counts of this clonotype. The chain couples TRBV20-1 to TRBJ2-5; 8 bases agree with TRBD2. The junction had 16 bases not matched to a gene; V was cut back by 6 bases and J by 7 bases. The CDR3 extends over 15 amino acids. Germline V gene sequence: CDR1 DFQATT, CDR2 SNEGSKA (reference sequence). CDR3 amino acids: CSASTSAGALGTQYF. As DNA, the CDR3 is TGCAGTGCCTCAACTTCAGCGGGGGCTCTTGGGACCCAGTACTTC.

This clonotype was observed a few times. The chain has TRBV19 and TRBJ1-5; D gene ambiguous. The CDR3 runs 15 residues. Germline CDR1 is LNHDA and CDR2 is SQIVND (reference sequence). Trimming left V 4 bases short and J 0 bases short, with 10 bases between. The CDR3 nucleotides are TGTGCCAGTAGTAGGGCCAGTGGTAGCAATCAGCCCCAGCATTTT. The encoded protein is CASSRASGSNQPQHF.

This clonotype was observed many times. In DNA form, the CDR3 reads TGTGCCAGCAGCACACCGGGACAGGGGTACAATGAGCAGTTCTTC. This gives the protein CASSTPGQGYNEQFF. The chain recombines TRBV7-9 with TRBJ2-1; TRBD1 matches at 10 bases. The ends lost 5 bases at V and 4 bases at J; junction bases unmatched: 5. This CDR3 has 15 residues. Germline-derived CDR1 and CDR2 are SEHNR and FQNEAQ (reference sequence).

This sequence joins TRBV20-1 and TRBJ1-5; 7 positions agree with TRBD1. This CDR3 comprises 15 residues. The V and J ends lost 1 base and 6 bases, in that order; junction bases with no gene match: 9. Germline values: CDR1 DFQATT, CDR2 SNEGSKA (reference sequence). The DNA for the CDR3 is TGCAGTGCTAGAGGTCGCGACAGGGTTCTTCAGCCCCAGCATTTT. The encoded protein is CSARGRDRVLQPQHF.

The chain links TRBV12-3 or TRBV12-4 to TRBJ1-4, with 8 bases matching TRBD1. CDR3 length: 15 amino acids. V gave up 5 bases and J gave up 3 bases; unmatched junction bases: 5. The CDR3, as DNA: TGTGCCAGCAGTCCGCCAGGGGGCCCTAATGAAAAACTGTTTTTT. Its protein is CASSPPGGPNEKLFF.